Given below is one T cell receptor beta chain in context. In this sample, this clonotype turned up many times. Its cognate antigen has yet to be identified. Base quality data are lacking; no much larger clone is found one base away. The record originates from a study of early T cells in non-severe SARS-CoV-2 infection (dated by TCRdb to the early 2020s). General notes on the study: Because TCR sequencing was done on bulk RNA from unsorted whole blood, the alpha and beta chains could not be paired. The full study reports these points: VDJdb matching was skewed toward anti-spike CD8 responses and likely underestimated virus-specific expansions, missing private and CD4 specificities.

The library was generated by 5' RACE. The run used a NextSeq 500. To correct for sequencing error and PCR bias, the TCR library protocol tagged individual cDNA molecules with unique molecular identifiers. Both TCR alpha and beta chains were sequenced, and tight co-correlation was observed between alpha and beta sequence abundances in each sample. Turning to the authors' computational methods: Decombinator V4 was used to perform V gene, J gene and CDR3 annotation of TCR sequences. TCRs were defined as expanded if a significant change between any two time points was detected under a Poisson model with p below 0.0001. TCR abundances were normalised to the total number of TCRs sequenced per sample and were expressed as counts per million. MAIT TCRs were defined by TRAV1-2 paired with TRAJ12, TRAJ20 or TRAJ33, and iNKT TCRs by TRAV10 paired with TRAJ18. A search of VDJdb, accessed on 1 November 2021, was run for TCRs annotated to CMV, EBV and SARS-CoV-2, with TCRs annotated for multiple antigens excluded. TCRdb ran its own pipeline on the public reads, namely fastp trimming at Q25 and MiXCR clone calling, and kept in-frame beta chains. Each record represents a unique CDR3 protein, reported with the most common genes and DNA among its rows. These V and J calls rely on TCRdb rather than the paper's analysis. Counted in this sample were some 30,000 distinct CDR3 sequences; roughly 2.8% of them appeared once. The top ten constitute approximately 0.72% of the sample.

The germline ends are 14 bases apart after V is trimmed by 5 bases and J by 4 bases. CDR1 is given as SGHAT and CDR2 as FQNNGV, both from the germline V gene. Its CDR3 holds 14 amino acids, cysteine through phenylalanine. Only the CDR3 region is kept as DNA, spanning 42 bases read in frame from base 1. The study was a case-control design nested within a healthcare worker cohort in London, UK, with weekly nasopharyngeal swab PCR tests and blood sampling. Healthcare workers were enrolled in the week of the UK lockdown, from 23 to 31 March 2020, and were followed every week for up to about 15 weeks. Sequences were obtained from whole blood. The receptor comes from an adult who was a healthcare worker with PCR-confirmed SARS-CoV-2 infection or an uninfected control (not recorded which). The rearrangement combines TRBV11-2 with TRBJ1-2, and possibly TRBD1, on 5 matching bases. The DNA reads as follows: TGTGCCAGCAGCATAAAAGGGGATGTCTATGGCTACACCTTC. This yields the protein CASSIKGDVYGYTF.